Listed below are T cell receptor beta chains from one sample, sequenced in a study of Graves' ophthalmopathy and Graves' hyperthyroidism. MiXCR, applied by TCRdb to the multiplex PCR reads, yields one record per CDR3 protein. The profile shows under 200,000 distinct CDR3 sequences, 37% of them singletons. Material: peripheral blood. All receptors come from a woman aged 40-49 years with Graves' ophthalmopathy. Both conserved end residues are part of each CDR3. D genes are given only for firm matches. Size is omitted from some rows. Given values are once, few, many or a class for expanded clones.

d_gene,v_gene,j_gene,abundance,CDR3aa,CDR3nt
TRBD1,TRBV28,TRBJ1-1,many,CASGTGGNTEAFF,TGTGCCAGCGGAACAGGGGGGAACACTGAAGCTTTCTTT
TRBD1,TRBV12-3/TRBV12-4,TRBJ1-5,NA,CASQRQGVYQPQHF,TGTGCCAGCCAACGACAGGGGGTTTATCAGCCCCAGCATTTT
NA,TRBV10-2,TRBJ1-2,NA,CASRGLDYGYTF,TGCGCCAGCAGGGGGCTAGACTATGGCTACACCTTC
TRBD1,TRBV6-2/TRBV6-3,TRBJ2-7,NA,CASSYGTGGNEQYF,TGTGCCAGCAGTTACGGGACAGGGGGTAACGAGCAGTACTTC
NA,TRBV12-3/TRBV12-4,TRBJ1-1,many,CASSPRTEAFF,TGTGCCAGCAGCCCACGAACTGAAGCTTTCTTT
NA,TRBV6-1,TRBJ2-5,NA,CASYHGETQYF,TGTGCCAGCTATCATGGAGAGACCCAGTACTTC
NA,TRBV7-2,TRBJ1-5,many,CASSLDGSDQPQHF,TGTGCCAGCAGCTTAGACGGGAGTGATCAGCCCCAGCATTTT
NA,TRBV2,TRBJ1-5,NA,CASSPTVGMSNQPQHF,TGTGCCAGCAGCCCTACAGTGGGAATGAGCAATCAGCCCCAGCATTTT
NA,TRBV20-1,TRBJ2-2,many,CSARDTRISTGELFF,TGCAGTGCTAGGGATACCAGAATAAGCACCGGGGAGCTGTTTTTT
NA,TRBV5-1,TRBJ2-7,NA,CASSLGAGNEQYF,TGCGCCAGCAGCTTGGGGGCAGGGAACGAGCAGTACTTC
NA,TRBV30,TRBJ2-5,many,CAWRGRDTDPRGETQYF,TGTGCCTGGAGGGGGCGGGACACCGATCCTAGGGGAGAGACCCAGTACTTC
NA,TRBV7-2,TRBJ2-5,many,CASSLGGLRRSQYF,TGTGCCAGCAGCTTGGGGGGGCTCCGGAGGTCCCAGTACTTC
NA,TRBV19,TRBJ1-1,NA,CASSQQGMNTEAFF,TGTGCCAGTTCGCAACAGGGAATGAACACTGAAGCTTTCTTT
NA,TRBV28,TRBJ1-1,many,CASSLPPTNTEAFF,TGTGCCAGCAGTTTGCCCCCGACAAACACTGAAGCTTTCTTT
NA,TRBV20-1,TRBJ1-5,NA,CSARGPRGNQPQHF,TGCAGTGCTAGGGGGCCTAGGGGCAATCAGCCCCAGCATTTT
NA,TRBV6-1,TRBJ1-1,many,CARGVRDTEAFF,TGTGCCCGCGGGGTTAGGGACACTGAAGCTTTCTTT
NA,TRBV20-1,TRBJ1-1,NA,CSALHHPNTETFF,TGCAGTGCTCTTCACCATCCGAACACTGAAACTTTCTTT
TRBD1,TRBV28,TRBJ1-6,few,CASLAGQGNSPLHF,TGTGCCAGCTTGGCGGGACAGGGTAATTCACCCCTCCACTTT
TRBD1,TRBV11-2,TRBJ2-7,many,CASSHRRTGSPYEQYF,TGTGCCAGCAGCCATAGGCGGACAGGGTCCCCCTACGAGCAGTACTTC
TRBD2,TRBV9,TRBJ2-2,NA,CASSELAANTGELFF,TGTGCCAGCAGCGAACTAGCGGCGAACACCGGGGAGCTGTTTTTT
NA,TRBV12-5,TRBJ2-7,NA,CASPFTGAYKQYF,TGTGCTAGCCCTTTCACGGGGGCCTACAAGCAGTACTTC
NA,TRBV20-1,TRBJ2-5,NA,CSARPEGQETQYF,TGCAGTGCTAGACCAGAGGGTCAAGAGACCCAGTACTTC
TRBD2,TRBV24-1,TRBJ2-7,many,CATASGESYEQYF,TGTGCCACCGCCAGCGGGGAATCCTACGAGCAGTACTTC
TRBD1,TRBV6-2/TRBV6-3,TRBJ2-7,many,CASSDGTGGHEQYF,TGTGCCAGCAGTGACGGGACAGGGGGCCACGAGCAGTACTTC
NA,TRBV12-3/TRBV12-4,TRBJ2-2,many,CASSLAGPTGELFF,TGTGCCAGCAGTTTGGCAGGCCCAACCGGGGAGCTGTTTTTT
NA,TRBV20-1,TRBJ2-7,many,CSARRSGGTYEQYF,TGCAGTGCTAGACGTTCCGGCGGAACCTACGAGCAGTACTTC
NA,TRBV7-8,TRBJ1-5,many,CASSLGMGLGQPQHF,TGTGCCAGCAGCTTAGGTATGGGACTGGGGCAGCCCCAGCATTTT
NA,TRBV11-2,TRBJ2-7,once,CASSLARRGYEQYF,TGTGCCAGCAGCTTAGCCAGACGGGGGTACGAGCAGTACTTC
NA,TRBV5-1,TRBJ2-7,many,CASSSVDKQYSYEQYF,TGCGCCAGCAGCTCAGTTGACAAGCAGTACTCCTACGAGCAGTACTTC
NA,TRBV28,TRBJ1-2,many,CAGSRRLYGYTF,TGTGCCGGCAGCCGACGCCTTTATGGCTACACCTTC
TRBD1,TRBV6-2/TRBV6-3,TRBJ1-2,NA,CASTYRSRGLGYGYTF,TGTGCCAGCACCTACAGGTCCAGGGGGCTCGGCTATGGCTACACCTTC
NA,TRBV18,TRBJ1-5,once,CASSPPAGDSNQPQHF,TGTGCCAGCTCACCACCTGCGGGCGATAGCAATCAGCCCCAGCATTTT
NA,TRBV5-6,TRBJ1-3,NA,CASSPRTASGNTIYF,TGTGCCAGCAGCCCTCGGACAGCCTCTGGAAACACCATATATTTT
NA,TRBV20-1,TRBJ1-2,NA,CSARARGQGYTF,TGCAGTGCTAGAGCCCGGGGACAAGGCTACACCTTC
NA,TRBV6-5,TRBJ1-6,NA,CASSYSVGESSYNSPLHF,TGTGCCAGCAGTTACTCGGTCGGGGAAAGCTCCTATAATTCACCCCTCCACTTT
NA,TRBV28,TRBJ1-5,many,CASSLGRGESQPQHF,TGTGCCAGCAGTTTAGGCCGGGGGGAATCTCAGCCCCAGCATTTT
TRBD1,TRBV6-5,TRBJ2-7,few,CASRLTGVGEQYF,TGTGCCAGCAGATTAACAGGGGTAGGCGAGCAGTACTTC
NA,TRBV12-3/TRBV12-4,TRBJ2-7,few,CASSCRTCFEQYF,TGTGCCAGCAGCTGCCGGACTTGCTTCGAGCAGTACTTC
NA,TRBV6-1,TRBJ1-5,NA,CASAPGRRGQPQHF,TGTGCCTCAGCGCCGGGTCGGAGGGGCCAGCCCCAGCATTTT
NA,TRBV12-3/TRBV12-4,TRBJ1-6,many,CASRAYNSPLHF,TGTGCCAGCAGAGCCTATAATTCACCCCTCCACTTT
NA,TRBV12-3/TRBV12-4,TRBJ1-3,NA,CASSLVSGGYGNTIYF,TGTGCCAGCAGTTTGGTATCCGGGGGATATGGAAACACCATATATTTT
NA,TRBV6-5,TRBJ1-6,NA,CASSSRPTGTLSDNSPLHF,TGTGCCAGCAGTTCCCGTCCAACAGGGACCCTCTCCGATAATTCACCCCTCCACTTT
NA,TRBV20-1,TRBJ1-2,NA,CSTPLTEVYGYTF,TGCAGTACCCCCCTCACAGAAGTCTATGGCTACACCTTC
TRBD1,TRBV5-1,TRBJ2-7,many,CASRSDRNSYEQYF,TGCGCCAGCAGATCGGACAGGAACTCCTACGAGCAGTACTTC
NA,TRBV6-2/TRBV6-3,TRBJ2-5,NA,CASKEDDQETQYF,TGTGCCAGCAAGGAAGACGACCAAGAGACCCAGTACTTC
NA,TRBV28,TRBJ2-5,NA,CASSTQELGETQYF,TGTGCCAGCAGTACACAAGAACTGGGAGAGACCCAGTACTTC